These 29 T cell receptor beta chains share one sample of origin, sequenced in a study of blood T cell repertoires in COVID-19. Data came from immunoSEQ multiplex PCR; TCRdb stores just in-frame clones and leaves some out. The table includes 120,000 or so clones, 76% detected once. Sequencing input: peripheral blood. Source of these receptors: an elderly woman with acute or convalescent COVID-19.

This chain connects TRBV5-1 to TRBJ1-5; TRBD1 is a possible D gene (6 bases). CDR3 size: 13 residues. Trimming shortened V by 4 bases and J by 4 bases, and 9 bases separated the two germline ends. Germline CDR1 and CDR2: SGHRS and YFSETQ. The CDR3 is CASSQGQNQPQHF. CDR3 DNA: TGCGCCAGCAGCCAAGGACAGAATCAGCCCCAGCATTTT.

The rearrangement links TRBV6-1 to TRBJ2-3; TRBD1 agrees at 10 bases. Trimming cost V 6 bases and J 4 bases; bases outside gene matches: 1. Germline V gives CDR1 MNHNS, CDR2 SASEGT. The CDR3 consists of 13 residues. The CDR3 here is CASSGQGADTQYF. CDR3 nucleotide sequence: TGTGCCAGCAGCGGACAGGGGGCAGATACGCAGTATTTT.

J is TRBJ1-4 and V is TRBV2; 9 positions agree with TRBD1. Germline assignment: CDR1 SNHLY and CDR2 FYNNEI. V lost 3 bases and J lost 8; bases outside the gene matches: 7. The CDR3 totals 15 residues. The CDR3, as DNA: TGTGCCAGCAGTGAGTCTCCTGGACAGGGGGAAAAACTGTTTTTT. Its translation: CASSESPGQGEKLFF.

The gene calls are TRBV10-1 and TRBJ2-1, with 9 bases matching TRBD2. Looked up from germline, CDR1 is WNHNN and CDR2 is SYGVQD (reference sequence). The V gene end was trimmed by 6 bases and the J gene end by 6 bases; junction bases not matched to a gene: 9. The length of the CDR3 is 15 residues. CDR3: CASSSDGTSSNEQFF. The CDR3 coding sequence is TGCGCCAGCAGCAGCGACGGGACTAGCAGCAATGAGCAGTTCTTC.

The rearrangement links TRBV19 to TRBJ2-1; D may be TRBD2 (6 bases). V was cut by 10 bases and J by 2 bases, with 15 bases left in between. CDR1 is LNHDA, CDR2 SQIVND, per germline (reference sequence). The CDR3 extends over 14 amino acids. CDR3 in amino acids: CAKEGGFPYNEQFF. CDR3 nucleotides: TGTGCCAAGGAGGGCGGGTTTCCCTACAATGAGCAGTTCTTC.

The chain joins TRBV4-2 to TRBJ2-3; TRBD2 matches at 8 bases. The CDR3 runs 16 residues. V dropped 2 bases and J dropped 5; count of bases not matched to a gene: 9. The germline gives CDR1 LGHNA, CDR2 YNFKEQ. The CDR3, as DNA: TGTGCCAGCAGCCAAATGATTAGCGGGGCCGGAGATACGCAGTATTTT. Its protein product is CASSQMISGAGDTQYF.

The gene calls are TRBV28 and TRBJ1-1; 9 bases are shared with TRBD1. Germline V lookup: CDR1 MDHEN, CDR2 SYDVKM. Trimming took 8 bases from V and 3 from J; bases not matched to a gene: 4. The CDR3 runs to 13 residues. The DNA for the CDR3 is TGTGCCAGCGCCGGGACAGGGTACACTGAAGCTTTCTTT. Its translation: CASAGTGYTEAFF. The variable domain in full, completed from reference TRBV28 and TRBJ1-1, reads DVKVTQSSRYLVKRTGEKVFLECVQDMDHENMFWYRQDPGLGLRLIYFSYDVKMKEKGDIPEGYSVSREKKERFSLILESASTNQTSMYLCASAGTGYTEAFFGQGTRLTVV.

The V call is TRBV24-1, the J call TRBJ2-1; unclear D gene. CDR1 and CDR2 from the germline V gene are KGHDR and SFDVKD. The V and J ends lost 0 bases and 3 bases respectively, with 5 bases between them. The CDR3 covers 14 residues. CDR3 nucleotides: TGTGCCACCAGTGATTTGAGCAACTACAATGAGCAGTTCTTC. Amino acids: CATSDLSNYNEQFF.

V and J are TRBV4-2 and TRBJ2-3, with 9 bases matching TRBD1. The trim removed 0 bases at V and 2 bases at J, leaving 6 bases unmatched. Germline CDR1 is LGHNA and CDR2 is YNFKEQ. The CDR3 runs 17 residues. Here the CDR3 DNA reads TGTGCCAGCAGCCAAGACGGACAGGGGATTTCCACAGATACGCAGTATTTT. It encodes CASSQDGQGISTDTQYF.

The gene calls are TRBV7-9 and TRBJ2-3; 13 bases agree with TRBD2. The CDR3 has 17 amino acids. The ends lost 5 bases at V and 2 bases at J; junction bases unmatched: 7. CDR1 and CDR2 (germline): SEHNR, FQNEAQ (reference sequence). CDR3: CASSPGLAGSFTDTQYF. CDR3 coding DNA: TGTGCCAGCAGCCCGGGACTAGCGGGGTCTTTCACAGATACGCAGTATTTT.

The chain employs TRBV12-3 or TRBV12-4 and TRBJ1-2, with 9 bases identical to TRBD1. V was pared by 4 bases and J by 4 bases, with 1 base of the junction left unmatched. This CDR3 spans 13 amino acids. The CDR3 spells CASSSGQGYGYTF. DNA for the CDR3: TGTGCCAGCAGTTCGGGACAGGGCTATGGCTACACCTTC.

The gene calls are TRBV19 and TRBJ2-1; D may be TRBD1 (6 bases). Germline CDR1 is LNHDA and CDR2 is SQIVND (reference sequence). Trimming stripped 7 bases from V and 7 bases from J, with 17 bases between. This CDR3 has 14 residues. The CDR3 DNA is TGTGCCAGTAAAGTGATACAGGGTGGGAATGAGCAGTTCTTC. Its protein product is CASKVIQGGNEQFF.

This rearrangement joins TRBV25-1 to TRBJ1-1; D is unresolved. The CDR3 has 13 residues. V lost 5 bases, J lost 6 bases, and 13 bases lay in between. The germline gives CDR1 MGHDK, CDR2 SYGVNS. CDR3 in amino acids: CASSSRTSAEAFF. CDR3 DNA: TGTGCCAGCAGTTCTAGAACCTCCGCTGAAGCTTTCTTT. Full variable domain (outside the CDR3, taken from reference TRBV25-1 and TRBJ1-1): EADIYQTPRYLVIGTGKKITLECSQTMGHDKMYWYQQDPGMELHLIHYSYGVNSTEKGDLSSESTVSRIRTEHFPLTLESARPSHTSQYLCASSSRTSAEAFFGQGTRLTVV.

The J gene is TRBJ1-2, the V gene TRBV6-5; the D gene is possibly TRBD1 (6 bases). Trimming left V 6 bases short and J 2 bases short, with 13 bases between. In germline, CDR1 is MNHEY, CDR2 SVGAGI. This CDR3 is built from 14 residues. The chain's CDR3 is CASRRMGANYGYTF. The CDR3 coding sequence is TGTGCCAGCAGGAGAATGGGGGCGAACTATGGCTACACCTTC.

This chain links TRBV7-9 with TRBJ1-2, with TRBD1 as a possible D gene (5 bases). This CDR3 has 13 residues. Trimming pared 2 bases from V and 3 bases from J, leaving 7 bases between. Per germline, CDR1 SEHNR and CDR2 FQNEAQ (reference sequence). In DNA form, the CDR3 reads TGTGCCAGCAGCTTACAGGGTCACTATGGCTACACCTTC. Amino acids: CASSLQGHYGYTF.

This clone was observed a few times. Mismatch with germline at one junction end may stem from a read error. This chain connects TRBV7-2 to TRBJ2-1, with a tentative D call TRBD2 (7 bases). The V gene's germline CDR1 is SGHTA and CDR2 FQGNSA. CDR3 length: 13 residues. The CDR3 sequence is CASSSLMGGPRLF. In DNA form, the CDR3 reads TGTGCCAGCAGCTCCCTCATGGGGGGGCCAAGGCTCTTC.

This chain links TRBV6-5 with TRBJ2-2; tentative D call: TRBD2 (6 bases). Germline loops: CDR1 MNHEY, CDR2 SVGAGI. The CDR3 has 15 amino acids. Trimming pared 4 bases from V and 5 bases from J, leaving 14 bases between. In DNA, the CDR3 is TGTGCCAGCAGTTCGTTCATAGCGGCAACCGGGGAGCTGTTTTTT. This gives the protein CASSSFIAATGELFF.

The rearrangement joins TRBV30 to TRBJ1-4, with TRBD1 matching over 7 bases. J was trimmed by 6 bases and V by 0 bases; bases with no gene match: 7. Germline assignment: CDR1 GTSNPN and CDR2 SVGIG (reference sequence). The CDR3 is 15 amino acids. The CDR3, as DNA: TGTGCCTGGAGTGTACCGAACAGGGGTTATGAAAAACTGTTTTTT. As protein: CAWSVPNRGYEKLFF. Full variable domain (rest looked up from reference TRBV30 and TRBJ1-4): SQTIHQWPATLVQPVGSPLSLECTVEGTSNPNLYWYRQAAGRGLQLLFYSVGIGQISSEVPQNLSASRPQDRQFILSSKKLLLSDSGFYLCAWSVPNRGYEKLFFGSGTQLSVL.

The V gene is TRBV28, the J gene TRBJ2-2, with D perhaps TRBD2 (7 bases). From germline, CDR1 is MDHEN and CDR2 SYDVKM. V lost 6 bases and J 6 bases, leaving 17 bases between the germline ends. This CDR3 region has 15 residues. CDR3 sequence reads: CASSQGGGKAGELFF. The CDR3 DNA sequence: TGTGCCAGCAGCCAGGGAGGGGGGAAGGCCGGGGAGCTGTTTTTT.

J is TRBJ2-7 and V is TRBV28, with 10 bases identical to TRBD2. The CDR3 contains 15 residues. Looked up from germline, CDR1 is MDHEN and CDR2 is SYDVKM. V trimming: 1 base; J trimming: 3 bases; junction bases outside the gene matches: 3. The CDR3 DNA is TGTGCCAGCAGTTTATCCCTAGCGGGAGTCTACGAGCAGTACTTC. Translated, it gives CASSLSLAGVYEQYF.

This clone was observed a single time. The chain recombines TRBV29-1 with TRBJ2-7, with D perhaps TRBD1 (6 bases). The CDR3 totals 15 residues. Looked up from germline, CDR1 is SQVTM and CDR2 is ANQGSEA. The ends were cut back, 1 base at V and 5 bases at J, with 18 bases in the middle. This chain's CDR3 is CSVEAWGQGFHEQYF. The CDR3 bases are TGCAGCGTTGAAGCTTGGGGGCAGGGTTTCCACGAGCAGTACTTC.

This clone was seen only once. The chain links TRBV7-9 to TRBJ1-4, with 9 bases lining up with TRBD1. Germline V gives CDR1 SEHNR, CDR2 FQNEAQ (reference sequence). V dropped 5 bases and J dropped 4; count of bases not matched to a gene: 5. This CDR3 region has 15 residues. In nucleotides, the CDR3 is TGTGCCAGCAGCCACAGGGGGCAGGTTAATGAAAAACTGTTTTTT. Its protein product is CASSHRGQVNEKLFF.

V and J are TRBV3-1 (or the pseudogene TRBV3-2) and TRBJ2-2, with 9 nucleotides matching TRBD1. The CDR3 runs 14 residues. V was pared by 5 bases and J by 8 bases, with 6 bases of the junction left unmatched. Germline CDR1 and CDR2: LGHDT and YNNKEL (reference sequence). The CDR3 loop reads CASSKDRGDGELFF. The CDR3 coding sequence is TGTGCCAGCAGCAAGGACAGGGGAGATGGGGAGCTGTTTTTT.

The chain recombines TRBV12-3 or TRBV12-4 with TRBJ1-2; no clear D. The CDR3 covers 12 residues. V lost 3 bases to trimming and J lost 8 bases, with 10 bases between them. The CDR3 nucleotides read TGTGCCAGCAGTTTGGAGGGTGGCGGCTACACCTTC. This codes for CASSLEGGGYTF.

This rearrangement joins TRBV7-2 to TRBJ2-7; tentative D call: TRBD2 (5 bases). V shed 1 base and J shed 2 bases, with 9 bases lying between them. The V gene's germline CDR1 is SGHTA and CDR2 FQGNSA. CDR3 length: 14 amino acids. This chain's CDR3 is CASSLGSATYEQYF. DNA of the CDR3: TGTGCCAGCAGCTTAGGTAGCGCCACCTACGAGCAGTACTTC.

The chain links TRBV19 to TRBJ2-3; 12 bases line up with TRBD2. This CDR3 has 19 residues. Unmatched junction bases numbered 9, after V lost 0 bases and J lost 2 bases. CDR1 is LNHDA, CDR2 SQIVND, per germline (reference sequence). CDR3 DNA sequence: TGTGCCAGTAGTATAGACCCTTATTCTAGCGGGGGGGCCACAGATACGCAGTATTTT. This sequence encodes CASSIDPYSSGGATDTQYF.

The chain has TRBV28 and TRBJ2-7, with D hard to call. Trimming stripped 0 bases from V and 5 bases from J, with 11 bases between. The germline gives CDR1 MDHEN, CDR2 SYDVKM. The CDR3 runs 14 residues. CDR3 nucleotide sequence: TGTGCCAGCAGTTTATGGACTTTTGTGAACGAGCAGTACTTC. Protein sequence: CASSLWTFVNEQYF.

This rearrangement joins TRBV27 to TRBJ2-7, with TRBD2 as a possible D gene (6 bases). The CDR3 spans 13 residues. Per the germline V gene, CDR1 is MNHEY and CDR2 is SMNVEV (reference sequence). Between the trimmed V and J ends, which lost 4 bases and 5 bases, there was a span of 12 bases. In nucleotides, the CDR3 is TGTGCCAGCAGTTATACCGAGCGGGACGAGCAGTACTTC. Its protein product is CASSYTERDEQYF.

This clone appeared a few times. This sample includes further DNA sequences coding for the same CDR3. V and J are TRBV4-1 and TRBJ1-6; 8 bases agree with TRBD1. This CDR3 contains 15 residues. The trim removed 1 base at V and 10 bases at J, leaving 6 bases unmatched. In germline, CDR1 is MGHRA, CDR2 YSYEKL. The CDR3 DNA reads TGCGCCAGCAGCCAAGTAGACAGGGGTGGGTCACCCCTCCACTTT. This gives the protein CASSQVDRGGSPLHF.